This T cell receptor beta chain appears in the sequencing data of a study of graft-versus-host responses after intestinal transplantation. Study as a whole: Induction with anti-thymocyte globulin, then tacrolimus and steroids for around three years, was given to all recipients.

Overall study results and limits: Recipient marrow held GvH clones, some first seen in ileum or blood.

Regarding this clone: Its specificity is not known.

Here immunoSEQ multiplex PCR was the method, and the copy in TCRdb shows in-frame clones only, minus some. The sample records over 45,000 clones, 90% to 95% being singletons. The TCR originated in a human donor who was the organ donor for an intestinal transplant. This sample comprised unstimulated CD4+ T cells sorted from spleen or lymph node cells, obtained before transplant.

Written as DNA, the CDR3 is TGTGCCAGCAGCTTAGCTATCAGCGGAGAGACCCAGTACTTC. Residues: CASSLAISGETQYF. This sequence joins TRBV7-2 and TRBJ2-5, with a tentative D call TRBD2 (5 bases). The CDR3 covers 14 residues. Trimming left V 0 bases short and J 4 bases short, with 9 bases between. The germline CDR1 and CDR2 sequences are SGHTA and FQGNSA.